Listed below are T cell receptor beta chains from one sample, sequenced in a study of blood T cell repertoires in COVID-19. Generated by immunoSEQ multiplex PCR, the TCRdb table keeps only in-frame clones and is missing some. The sample shows 150,000 or so clones, about 81% of them seen only once. The sample consisted of peripheral blood. Every receptor here comes from a woman older than 75 with acute or convalescent COVID-19. CDR3s include the opening cysteine and the closing phenylalanine or tryptophan. Each record gives: J gene, D gene, clone size, V gene, CDR3 protein, CDR3 DNA. The D gene is left open where the match is weak. Only some rows state a clone size, as once, few, many or a class for expanded clones.

J gene: TRBJ1-4; D gene: -; clone size: -; V gene: TRBV4-1; CDR3 protein: CASSQQMTNEKLFF; CDR3 DNA: TGCGCCAGCAGCCAACAGATGACTAATGAAAAACTGTTTTTT
J gene: TRBJ2-1; D gene: -; clone size: once; V gene: TRBV4-1; CDR3 protein: CASSQLASYNEQFF; CDR3 DNA: TGCGCCAGCAGCCAGCTGGCTTCCTACAATGAGCAGTTCTTC
J gene: TRBJ1-1; D gene: TRBD1; clone size: -; V gene: TRBV7-6; CDR3 protein: CASSLAVRQGLNTEAFF; CDR3 DNA: TGTGCCAGCAGCTTAGCAGTCCGACAGGGACTGAACACTGAAGCTTTCTTT
J gene: TRBJ2-3; D gene: -; clone size: -; V gene: TRBV7-3; CDR3 protein: CASSPQIATRLADTQYF; CDR3 DNA: TGTGCCAGCAGCCCCCAGATAGCCACCCGCCTCGCAGATACGCAGTATTTT
J gene: TRBJ2-5; D gene: -; clone size: -; V gene: TRBV25-1; CDR3 protein: CASSASGRTQRGGQYF; CDR3 DNA: TGTGCCAGCAGTGCGTCGGGTCGAACGCAGCGCGGTGGCCAGTACTTC
J gene: TRBJ1-6; D gene: -; clone size: -; V gene: TRBV27; CDR3 protein: CASSLRRDSYNSPLHF; CDR3 DNA: TGTGCCAGCAGTTTACGTCGGGACTCCTATAATTCACCCCTCCACTTT
J gene: TRBJ1-1; D gene: TRBD1; clone size: -; V gene: TRBV28; CDR3 protein: CASSPAIGTVTEAFF; CDR3 DNA: TGTGCCAGCAGTCCAGCGATCGGGACAGTTACTGAAGCTTTCTTT
J gene: TRBJ2-1; D gene: TRBD2; clone size: -; V gene: TRBV6-5; CDR3 protein: CATSGETSISEQFF; CDR3 DNA: TGTGCCACTAGTGGTGAGACTAGCATTAGTGAGCAGTTCTTC
J gene: TRBJ2-2; D gene: TRBD1; clone size: few; V gene: TRBV18; CDR3 protein: CASSPVGQGSTGELFF; CDR3 DNA: TGTGCCAGCTCACCGGTTGGACAGGGTTCTACCGGGGAGCTGTTTTTT
J gene: TRBJ2-7; D gene: -; clone size: -; V gene: TRBV13; CDR3 protein: CASSLNIVSYEQYF; CDR3 DNA: TGTGCCAGCAGCTTAAATATAGTTTCCTACGAGCAGTACTTC
J gene: TRBJ2-7; D gene: TRBD1; clone size: -; V gene: TRBV11-2; CDR3 protein: CASSTRQGPYEQYF; CDR3 DNA: TGTGCCAGCAGCACCCGACAGGGACCCTACGAGCAGTACTTC
J gene: TRBJ2-1; D gene: TRBD2; clone size: once; V gene: TRBV18; CDR3 protein: CASSPGTRGFEQFF; CDR3 DNA: TGTGCCAGCTCCCCCGGGACTAGGGGGTTTGAGCAGTTCTTC
J gene: TRBJ2-1; D gene: TRBD2; clone size: -; V gene: TRBV4-2; CDR3 protein: CATKGTSGGLYNEQFF; CDR3 DNA: TGTGCCACCAAAGGGACTAGCGGGGGCCTATACAATGAGCAGTTCTTC
J gene: TRBJ1-6; D gene: TRBD1; clone size: -; V gene: TRBV6-5; CDR3 protein: CASMEMDRANSPLHF; CDR3 DNA: TGTGCCAGCATGGAGATGGACAGGGCCAATTCACCCCTCCACTTT
J gene: TRBJ2-7; D gene: TRBD2; clone size: -; V gene: TRBV6-2/TRBV6-3; CDR3 protein: CASSSELAGDRYEQYF; CDR3 DNA: TGTGCCAGCAGCTCTGAACTAGCGGGGGATCGCTACGAGCAGTACTTC
J gene: TRBJ2-1; D gene: -; clone size: -; V gene: TRBV5-4; CDR3 protein: CASSRTAVSSYNEQFF; CDR3 DNA: TGTGCCAGCAGCCGTACTGCCGTGAGCTCCTACAATGAGCAGTTCTTC
J gene: TRBJ2-2; D gene: TRBD2; clone size: -; V gene: TRBV7-3; CDR3 protein: CASSWSGGAPGELFF; CDR3 DNA: TGTGCCAGCAGCTGGAGCGGGGGGGCCCCCGGGGAGCTGTTTTTT
J gene: TRBJ2-2; D gene: -; clone size: -; V gene: TRBV7-9; CDR3 protein: CASSLASWTENTGELFF; CDR3 DNA: TGTGCCAGCAGCTTAGCATCGTGGACAGAAAACACCGGGGAGCTGTTTTTT
J gene: TRBJ1-3; D gene: TRBD1; clone size: -; V gene: TRBV5-4; CDR3 protein: CASSSGGQGRGNTIYF; CDR3 DNA: TGTGCCAGCAGCTCTGGGGGACAGGGAAGAGGAAACACCATATATTTT
J gene: TRBJ1-2; D gene: -; clone size: -; V gene: TRBV5-1; CDR3 protein: CASSLREGTGYTF; CDR3 DNA: TGCGCCAGCAGCTTGAGGGAGGGAACGGGCTACACCTTC